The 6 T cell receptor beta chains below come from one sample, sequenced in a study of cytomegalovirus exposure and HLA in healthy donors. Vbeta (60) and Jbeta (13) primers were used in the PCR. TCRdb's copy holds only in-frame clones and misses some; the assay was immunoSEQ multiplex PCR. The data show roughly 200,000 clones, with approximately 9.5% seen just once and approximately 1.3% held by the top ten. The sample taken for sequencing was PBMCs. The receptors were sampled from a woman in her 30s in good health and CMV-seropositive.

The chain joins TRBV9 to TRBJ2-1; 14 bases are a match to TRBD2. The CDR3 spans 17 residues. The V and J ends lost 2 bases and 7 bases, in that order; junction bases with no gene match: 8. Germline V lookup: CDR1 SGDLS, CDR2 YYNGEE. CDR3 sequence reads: CASSVGLAGGDGNEQFF. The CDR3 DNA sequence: TGTGCCAGCAGCGTCGGACTAGCGGGAGGAGATGGGAATGAGCAGTTCTTC.

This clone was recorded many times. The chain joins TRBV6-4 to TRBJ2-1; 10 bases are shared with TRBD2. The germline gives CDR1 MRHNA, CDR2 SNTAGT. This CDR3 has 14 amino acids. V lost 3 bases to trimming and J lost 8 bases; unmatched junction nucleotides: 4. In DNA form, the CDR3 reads TGTGCCAGCAGTGAGCTAGCGGGAGCTGATGAGCAGTTCTTC. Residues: CASSELAGADEQFF.

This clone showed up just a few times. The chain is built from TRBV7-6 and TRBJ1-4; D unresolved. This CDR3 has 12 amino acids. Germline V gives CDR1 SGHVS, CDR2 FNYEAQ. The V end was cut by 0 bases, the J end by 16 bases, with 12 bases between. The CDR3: CASSLAPCLRFF. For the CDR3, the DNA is TGTGCCAGCAGCTTAGCACCTTGCCTAAGGTTTTTT.

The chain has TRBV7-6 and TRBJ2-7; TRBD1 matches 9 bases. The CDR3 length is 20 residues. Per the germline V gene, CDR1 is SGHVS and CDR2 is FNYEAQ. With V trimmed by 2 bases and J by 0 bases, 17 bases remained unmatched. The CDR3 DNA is TGTGCCAGCAGCTTAATGGTAGGGCGATCCCGGGACAGGGACTCCTACGAGCAGTACTTC. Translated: CASSLMVGRSRDRDSYEQYF.

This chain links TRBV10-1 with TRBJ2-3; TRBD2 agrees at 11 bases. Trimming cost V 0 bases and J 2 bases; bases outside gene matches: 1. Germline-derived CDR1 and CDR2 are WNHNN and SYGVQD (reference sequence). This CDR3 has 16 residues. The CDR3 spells CASSESTSGNTDTQYF. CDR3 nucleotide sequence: TGCGCCAGCAGTGAGTCGACTAGCGGGAACACAGATACGCAGTATTTT.

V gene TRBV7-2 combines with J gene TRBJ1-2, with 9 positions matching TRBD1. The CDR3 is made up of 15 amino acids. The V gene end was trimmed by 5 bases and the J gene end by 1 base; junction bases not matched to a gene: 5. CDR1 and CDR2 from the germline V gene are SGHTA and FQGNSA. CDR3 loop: CASSRRTGDNYGYTF. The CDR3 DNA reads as TGTGCCAGCAGCCGAAGGACAGGGGATAACTATGGCTACACCTTC.